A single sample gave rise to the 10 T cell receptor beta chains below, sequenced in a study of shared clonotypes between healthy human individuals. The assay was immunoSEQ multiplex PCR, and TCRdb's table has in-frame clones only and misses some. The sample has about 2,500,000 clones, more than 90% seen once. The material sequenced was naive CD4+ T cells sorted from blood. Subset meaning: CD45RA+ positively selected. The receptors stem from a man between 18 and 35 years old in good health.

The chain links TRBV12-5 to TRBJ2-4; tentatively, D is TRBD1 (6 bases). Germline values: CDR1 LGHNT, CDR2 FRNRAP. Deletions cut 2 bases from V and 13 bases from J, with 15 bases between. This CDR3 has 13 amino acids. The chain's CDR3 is CASGLWGPGPQYF. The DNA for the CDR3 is TGTGCTAGTGGTTTGTGGGGGCCCGGCCCCCAGTACTTC.

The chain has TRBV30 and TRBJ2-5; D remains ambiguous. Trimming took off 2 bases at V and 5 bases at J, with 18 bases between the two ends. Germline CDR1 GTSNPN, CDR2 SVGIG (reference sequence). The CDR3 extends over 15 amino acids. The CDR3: CAWSTPNKGTETQYF. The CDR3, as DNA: TGTGCCTGGAGTACCCCCAACAAGGGTACGGAGACCCAGTACTTC. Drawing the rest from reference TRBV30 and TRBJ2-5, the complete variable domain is SQTIHQWPATLVQPVGSPLSLECTVEGTSNPNLYWYRQAAGRGLQLLFYSVGIGQISSEVPQNLSASRPQDRQFILSSKKLLLSDSGFYLCAWSTPNKGTETQYFGPGTRLLVL.

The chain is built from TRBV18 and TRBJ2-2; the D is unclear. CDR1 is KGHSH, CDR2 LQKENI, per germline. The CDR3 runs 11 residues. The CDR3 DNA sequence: TGTGCGACGACCCGACCCGGGGAGCTGTTTTTT. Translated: CATTRPGELFF.

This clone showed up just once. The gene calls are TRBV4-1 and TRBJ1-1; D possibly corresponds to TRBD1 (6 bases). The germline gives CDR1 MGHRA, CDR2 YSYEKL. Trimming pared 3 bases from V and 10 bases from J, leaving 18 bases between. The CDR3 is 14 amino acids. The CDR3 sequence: CASSHASNRDRAFF. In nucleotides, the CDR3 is TGCGCCAGCAGCCACGCATCAAACAGGGATCGAGCTTTCTTT.

CDR3 region: CASSLQGGGPDTQYF. The CDR3, as DNA: TGCGCCAGCAGCTTACAGGGAGGCGGGCCAGATACGCAGTATTTT. The chain recombines TRBV5-1 with TRBJ2-3, with D possibly called TRBD1 or TRBD2 (6 bases each). The germline V gene has CDR1 SGHRS and CDR2 YFSETQ. The CDR3 contains 15 residues. V shed 2 bases and J shed 4 bases, with 14 bases lying between them. The whole variable domain, remainder taken from reference TRBV5-1 and TRBJ2-3, is KAGVTQTPRYLIKTRGQQVTLSCSPISGHRSVSWYQQTPGQGLQFLFEYFSETQRNKGNFPGRFSGRQFSNSRSEMNVSTLELGDSALYLCASSLQGGGPDTQYFGPGTRLTVL.

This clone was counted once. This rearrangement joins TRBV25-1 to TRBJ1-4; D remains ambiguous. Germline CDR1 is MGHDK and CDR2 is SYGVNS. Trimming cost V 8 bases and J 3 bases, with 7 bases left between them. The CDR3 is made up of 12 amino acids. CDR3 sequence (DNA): TGTGCCAGCTATGGTCCTAATGAAAAACTGTTTTTT. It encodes CASYGPNEKLFF. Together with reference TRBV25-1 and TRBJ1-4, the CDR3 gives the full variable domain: EADIYQTPRYLVIGTGKKITLECSQTMGHDKMYWYQQDPGMELHLIHYSYGVNSTEKGDLSSESTVSRIRTEHFPLTLESARPSHTSQYLCASYGPNEKLFFGSGTQLSVL.

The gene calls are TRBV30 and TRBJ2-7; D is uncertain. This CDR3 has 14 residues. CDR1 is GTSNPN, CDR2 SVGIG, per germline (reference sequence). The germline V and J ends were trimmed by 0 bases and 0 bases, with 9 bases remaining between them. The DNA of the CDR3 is TGTGCCTGGAGTGTGTTATGGAGCTCCTACGAGCAGTACTTC. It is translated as CAWSVLWSSYEQYF.

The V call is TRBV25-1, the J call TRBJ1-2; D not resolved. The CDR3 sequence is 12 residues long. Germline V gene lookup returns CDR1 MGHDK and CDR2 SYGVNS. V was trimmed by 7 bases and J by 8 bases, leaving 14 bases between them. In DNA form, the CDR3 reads TGTGCCAGCAAGGAAGGAGGCGGCGGCTACACCTTC. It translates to CASKEGGGGYTF.

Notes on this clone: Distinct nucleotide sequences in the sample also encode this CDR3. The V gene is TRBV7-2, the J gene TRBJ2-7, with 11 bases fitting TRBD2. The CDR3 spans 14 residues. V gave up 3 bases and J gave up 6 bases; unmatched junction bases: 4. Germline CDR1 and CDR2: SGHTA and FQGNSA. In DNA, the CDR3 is TGTGCCAGCAGCTTTCTAGCGGGAGGTTTCGAGCAGTACTTC. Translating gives CASSFLAGGFEQYF.

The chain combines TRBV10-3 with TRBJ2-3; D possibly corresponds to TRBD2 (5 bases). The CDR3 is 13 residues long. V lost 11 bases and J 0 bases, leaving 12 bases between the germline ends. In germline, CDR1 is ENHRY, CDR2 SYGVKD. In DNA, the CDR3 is TGTGCCGCCGGTCGGGGTAGCACAGATACGCAGTATTTT. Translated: CAAGRGSTDTQYF.